This T cell receptor (beta chain) was profiled in a study of T cell clones after liver transplantation. On the study more broadly: Without induction therapy, subjects received standard immunosuppression until 12-24 months post-transplant.

The V gene lost 0 bases and the J gene lost 5 bases, with 8 bases spanning the gap. The CDR3 runs 12 residues. Germline loops: CDR1 GTSNPN, CDR2 SVGIG (reference sequence). CD3+CD4+ and CD3+CD8+ cells were FACS-sorted from thawed unstimulated PBMCs. This table comes from immunoSEQ multiplex PCR, and its TCRdb copy is limited to in-frame clones, with some not included. The sample carries fewer than 80,000 clones, around 84% recorded once. Sequencing was performed on CD4+ T cells from blood, taken 48 months after liver transplant. The chain links TRBV30 to TRBJ2-7; D unresolved. The receptor comes from a human patient who received a liver transplant. The graft donor may have given rise to some T cells. CDR3 bases: TGTGCCTGGAGTGTATGGGGTAACGAGCAGTACTTC. As protein: CAWSVWGNEQYF.